One sample yielded the 15 T cell receptor beta chains listed below, sequenced in a study of T cells in Graves' hyperthyroidism and ophthalmopathy. Using RNA transcripts as the source, TCR beta CDR3 regions were amplified. HTBI primers were employed in a first-round RT-PCR of the TCR CDR3. In TCRdb, the multiplex PCR reads were re-called with MiXCR into one record per CDR3 protein. The sample lists 140,000 or so distinct CDR3 sequences, around 20% occurring once. Specimen: blood. The receptors originated from a woman aged 45-65 years with Graves' hyperthyroidism that later progressed to Graves' ophthalmopathy.

This clonotype was seen ten or more times. The chain couples TRBV5-6 to TRBJ1-1; 7 bases align to TRBD1. This CDR3 is built from 13 residues. The V gene end was trimmed by 6 bases and the J gene end by 4 bases; junction bases not matched to a gene: 6. Per the germline V gene, CDR1 is SGHDT and CDR2 is YYEEEE. The CDR3 sequence: CASILTGSTEAFF. For the CDR3, the DNA is TGTGCCAGCATCCTGACAGGGAGCACTGAAGCTTTCTTT. Combining the CDR3 with reference TRBV5-6 and TRBJ1-1 gives the whole variable domain DAGVTQSPTHLIKTRGQQVTLRCSPKSGHDTVSWYQQALGQGPQFIFQYYEEEERQRGNFPDRFSGHQFPNYSSELNVNALLLGDSALYLCASILTGSTEAFFGQGTRLTVV.

Ten or more counts support this clonotype. The rearrangement links TRBV6-2 or TRBV6-3 to TRBJ2-7; no firm D call. Germline V gives CDR1 MNHEY, CDR2 SVGEGT. With 7 bases removed from V and 7 bases from J, the gap between germline ends came to 17 bases. This CDR3 comprises 13 residues. CDR3 bases: TGTGCCAGCAAACCTCAGGACCCGTCTGAGCAGTACTTC. The encoded protein is CASKPQDPSEQYF.

Notes on this clonotype: This may arise from a read error, as a much more abundant clone is one base away. The chain uses TRBV28 and TRBJ1-2; TRBD1 is a possible D gene (5 bases). The CDR3 runs 14 residues. Germline CDR1 is MDHEN and CDR2 is SYDVKM. CDR3 DNA sequence: TGTGTCAGCAGTTCTTGGGGGAGTAACTATGGCTACACCTTC. This sequence encodes CVSSSWGSNYGYTF.

The chain links TRBV28 to TRBJ1-4; D call uncertain. V was cut by 2 bases and J by 10 bases, with 8 bases left in between. Germline V gene lookup returns CDR1 MDHEN and CDR2 SYDVKM. CDR3 length: 12 residues. The CDR3, as DNA: TGTGCCAGCAGTTTAGAGGTGGGAAAACTGTTTTTT. It codes for CASSLEVGKLFF.

This clonotype was seen at least ten times. The rearrangement uses TRBV3-1 and TRBJ1-1, with 9 positions matching TRBD1. In germline, CDR1 is LGHDT, CDR2 YNNKEL (reference sequence). CDR3 length: 13 amino acids. V dropped 7 bases and J dropped 6; count of bases not matched to a gene: 6. CDR3 sequence reads: CASTHRTGAEAFF. Written as DNA, the CDR3 is TGTGCCAGCACCCACAGGACAGGGGCTGAAGCTTTCTTT.

As regards this clonotype: A much larger clone differs from this one at a single base, so this may be a read error. V and J are TRBV2 and TRBJ1-1; 8 bases line up with TRBD1. Per germline, CDR1 SNHLY and CDR2 FYNNEI. This CDR3 is built from 13 residues. The CDR3 nucleotides are TGTGCCAGCAATAGGGACAGGAACGCTGAAGCTTTCTTT. Encoded protein: CASNRDRNAEAFF.

The chain combines TRBV20-1 with TRBJ1-6; D gene ambiguous. This CDR3 has 15 amino acids. V lost 6 bases and J lost 7, with 19 bases in between. Germline assignment: CDR1 DFQATT and CDR2 SNEGSKA (reference sequence). CDR3 protein: CSAPLRPDRNSPLHF. Here the CDR3 DNA reads TGCAGTGCCCCTCTTAGACCAGACCGAAATTCACCCCTCCACTTT.

This clonotype showed up many times. V and J are TRBV2 and TRBJ2-1, with 11 bases aligning to TRBD2. Trimming removed 2 bases from V and 7 bases from J; junction bases left unmatched: 4. CDR1 is SNHLY, CDR2 FYNNEI, per germline. CDR3 length: 15 residues. CDR3 bases: TGTGCCAGCAGTGAAAGGCTAGCGGGAGGTAATGAGCAGTTCTTC. This sequence encodes CASSERLAGGNEQFF.

The chain joins TRBV30 to TRBJ2-3; 11 bases line up with TRBD2. The CDR3 is 15 residues long. Germline CDR1 GTSNPN, CDR2 SVGIG (reference sequence). V was clipped by 1 base and J by 5 bases; unmatched bases: 5. This CDR3 is CAWSGLAGGRDTQYF. The CDR3 DNA is TGTGCCTGGAGTGGGTTAGCGGGAGGGCGAGATACGCAGTATTTT.

V usage is TRBV20-1 and J usage is TRBJ1-5; 8 bases map to TRBD1. With V trimmed by 3 bases and J by 0 bases, 4 bases remained unmatched. The CDR3 runs 15 residues. Per the germline V gene, CDR1 is DFQATT and CDR2 is SNEGSKA (reference sequence). The DNA for the CDR3 is TGCAGTGCTAGCCCACAGGGGGGTAGCAATCAGCCCCAGCATTTT. This sequence encodes CSASPQGGSNQPQHF.

This clonotype appeared many times. V usage is TRBV7-9 and J usage is TRBJ2-1; D is perhaps TRBD2 (5 bases). CDR1 SEHNR and CDR2 FQNEAQ come from the germline V gene (reference sequence). Trimming removed 3 bases from V and 0 bases from J, with 15 bases in between. CDR3 length: 17 amino acids. CDR3 sequence: CASSLSSSWSSYNEQFF. CDR3 nucleotides: TGTGCCAGCAGCTTGAGCTCTAGCTGGAGCTCCTACAATGAGCAGTTCTTC.

This clonotype was recorded at least ten times. The chain links TRBV6-1 to TRBJ2-7, with 7 bases fitting TRBD1. Per germline, CDR1 MNHNS and CDR2 SASEGT. V dropped 6 bases and J dropped 0; count of bases not matched to a gene: 5. There are 14 residues in the CDR3. The CDR3 nucleotides read TGTGCCAGCAGACCGACAGGGAGCTCCTACGAGCAGTACTTC. Translating gives CASRPTGSSYEQYF.

The CDR3 region is CASSPRANEKLFF. The CDR3 nucleotides are TGTGCCAGCTCACCACGGGCTAATGAAAAACTGTTTTTT. The chain employs TRBV18 and TRBJ1-4; no definite D call. Per the germline V gene, CDR1 is KGHSH and CDR2 is LQKENI. Trimming pared 1 base from V and 3 bases from J, leaving 3 bases between. This CDR3 spans 13 amino acids.

This clonotype was observed many times. The genes are TRBV20-1 and TRBJ1-5; possible D gene TRBD1, 6 bases. Germline lookup yields CDR1 DFQATT and CDR2 SNEGSKA (reference sequence). Trimming removed 1 base at V and 4 bases at J, with 11 bases between. The CDR3 runs to 14 residues. CDR3 sequence (DNA): TGCAGTGCTAGAGGGTCGGGACAAAATCAGCCCCAGCATTTT. This encodes CSARGSGQNQPQHF.

In its sample, this clonotype was seen many times. The V call is TRBV25-1, the J call TRBJ1-1; D uncertain. With 4 bases removed from V and 7 bases from J, the gap between germline ends came to 19 bases. CDR1 and CDR2 (germline): MGHDK, SYGVNS. CDR3 length: 15 residues. In nucleotides, the CDR3 is TGTGCCAGCAGTGGCCCGACTACTGGGCCCAGTGAAGCTTTCTTT. Protein: CASSGPTTGPSEAFF.